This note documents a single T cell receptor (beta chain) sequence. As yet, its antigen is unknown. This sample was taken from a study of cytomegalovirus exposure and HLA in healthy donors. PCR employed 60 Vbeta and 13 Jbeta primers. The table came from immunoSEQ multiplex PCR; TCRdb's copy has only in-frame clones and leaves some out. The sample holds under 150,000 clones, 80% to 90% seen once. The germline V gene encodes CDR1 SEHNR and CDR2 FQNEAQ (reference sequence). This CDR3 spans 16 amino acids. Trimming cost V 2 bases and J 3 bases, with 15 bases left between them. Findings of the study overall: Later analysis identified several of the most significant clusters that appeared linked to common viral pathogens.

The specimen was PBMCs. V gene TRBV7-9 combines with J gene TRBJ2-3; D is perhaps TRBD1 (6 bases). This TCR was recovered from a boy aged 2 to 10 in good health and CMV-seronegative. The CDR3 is CASSLFVGGRTDTQYF. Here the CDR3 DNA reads TGTGCCAGCAGCTTATTCGTTGGGGGCAGGACAGATACGCAGTATTTT.